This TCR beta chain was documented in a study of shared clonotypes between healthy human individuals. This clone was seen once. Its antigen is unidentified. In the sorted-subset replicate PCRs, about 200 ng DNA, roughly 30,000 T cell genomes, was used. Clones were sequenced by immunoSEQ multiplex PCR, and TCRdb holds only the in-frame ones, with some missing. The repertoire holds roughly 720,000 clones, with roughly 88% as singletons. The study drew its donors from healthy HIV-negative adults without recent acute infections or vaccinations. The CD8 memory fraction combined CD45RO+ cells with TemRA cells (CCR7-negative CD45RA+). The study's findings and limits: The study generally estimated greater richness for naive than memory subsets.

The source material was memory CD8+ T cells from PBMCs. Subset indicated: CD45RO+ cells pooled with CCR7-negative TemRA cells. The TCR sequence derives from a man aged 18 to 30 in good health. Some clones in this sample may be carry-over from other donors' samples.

The CDR3: CASKGQGLYNEQFF. The CDR3 DNA reads TGTGCCAGCAAGGGGCAGGGACTCTACAATGAGCAGTTCTTC. The chain links TRBV6-4 to TRBJ2-1, with TRBD2 as a possible D gene (6 bases). CDR1 is MRHNA, CDR2 SNTAGT, per germline. V lost 7 bases and J lost 3, with 13 bases in between. The length of the CDR3 is 14 residues.